This TCR beta chain was captured by sequencing in a study of cytomegalovirus exposure and HLA in healthy donors. Looking at the study overall: Early released data had about 80 million unique TCRs, all coming from HLA-typed donors.

The PCR used 60 Vbeta and 13 Jbeta primers. Profiling relied on immunoSEQ multiplex PCR, and the TCRdb table lists in-frame clones only, not all of them. Of under 200,000 clones listed, roughly 77% are singletons. The J segment lost 3 bases and the V segment lost 3 bases, leaving 14 bases of the junction unmatched. The CDR3 is made up of 18 amino acids. The germline V gene has CDR1 LNHDA and CDR2 SQIVND (reference sequence). The sequencing sample was made of PBMCs. The clonotype comes from a male donor in good health and CMV-seropositive. The chain has TRBV19 and TRBJ2-7, with TRBD2 matching 10 bases. CDR3 bases: TGTGCCAGTAGTATCAAGGGGACTAGCGTGTCATCCGGCTACGAGCAGTACTTC. Amino acid sequence: CASSIKGTSVSSGYEQYF. The whole variable domain, filled in from reference TRBV19 and TRBJ2-7, reads DGGITQSPKYLFRKEGQNVTLSCEQNLNHDAMYWYRQDPGQGLRLIYYSQIVNDFQKGDIAEGYSVSREKKESFPLTVTSAQKNPTAFYLCASSIKGTSVSSGYEQYFGPGTRLTVT.